One sample yielded the 18 T cell receptor beta chains listed below, sequenced in a study of blood T cells in healthy people across ages. PCR was performed a second time for 7 to 11 cycles using a sample-barcoded 5' primer and a J-beta primer mix. MiXCR was run by TCRdb on the 5' RACE reads, yielding one entry per CDR3 protein. The data show more than 800,000 distinct CDR3 sequences, under 30% seen once. Sequenced material: blood. The origin of the receptors is an elderly woman in good health.

CDR3 residues: CSAGTGGSDTQYF. In DNA form, the CDR3 reads TGCAGTGCTGGAACAGGGGGCTCAGATACGCAGTATTTT. The rearrangement uses TRBV20-1 and TRBJ2-3; the match to TRBD1 covers 9 bases. Germline V lookup: CDR1 DFQATT, CDR2 SNEGSKA (reference sequence). Losses at the gene ends were 5 bases for V and 4 bases for J; bases not matched to a gene: 4. The CDR3 covers 13 residues.

The genes are TRBV10-3 and TRBJ2-7; tentative D call: TRBD2 (6 bases). Germline CDR1 is ENHRY and CDR2 is SYGVKD. CDR3 length: 16 amino acids. Deletions cut 6 bases from V and 7 bases from J, with 25 bases between. CDR3 bases: TGTGCCATCAGCGGCGGGGAAGGCTATCAGGTCAATGAGCAGTACTTC. The encoded protein is CAISGGEGYQVNEQYF.

This clonotype appeared many times. The V and J genes are TRBV29-1 and TRBJ2-6; possible D gene TRBD2, 5 bases. The V gene's germline CDR1 is SQVTM and CDR2 ANQGSEA. With 5 bases removed from V and 1 base from J, the gap between germline ends came to 9 bases. The CDR3 has 14 residues. The CDR3 coding sequence is TGCAGCGTTCAGGAGCGGTCTGGGGCCAACGTCCTGACTTTC. It is translated as CSVQERSGANVLTF.

This clonotype was picked up many times. The chain has TRBV6-2 or TRBV6-3 and TRBJ2-7; 9 bases map to TRBD2. Per the germline V gene, CDR1 is MNHEY and CDR2 is SVGEGT. The CDR3 length is 16 residues. V lost 2 bases and J lost 3; bases outside the gene matches: 8. The CDR3 protein is CASSYRSGSGGYEQYF. CDR3 sequence (DNA): TGTGCCAGCAGTTACCGCAGCGGTAGCGGGGGCTACGAGCAGTACTTC.

The table lists this clonotype with a few counts. The CDR3 DNA follows: TGTGCCAGCAGCGCGATCGCGAGGGGCACCGGGGAGCTGTTTTTT. Protein sequence: CASSAIARGTGELFF. The chain couples TRBV9 to TRBJ2-2; D tentatively reads TRBD1 or TRBD2 (5 bases each). V lost 3 bases to trimming and J lost 4 bases, with 13 bases between them. Germline V lookup: CDR1 SGDLS, CDR2 YYNGEE. There are 15 residues in the CDR3.

Comment on this clonotype: This clone may be a read error of a much larger clone one base away. The rearrangement joins TRBV29-1 to TRBJ1-1; D gene unclear. The CDR3 totals 11 residues. Germline CDR1 and CDR2: SQVTM and ANQGSEA. CDR3 amino acids: CSVVWNIEAFF. The CDR3 nucleotides are TGCAGCGTTGTGTGGAACATTGAAGCTTTCTTT.

The gene calls are TRBV28 and TRBJ2-3, with 8 bases identical to TRBD1. V gave up 1 base and J gave up 4 bases; unmatched junction bases: 7. The CDR3 totals 16 residues. CDR1 is MDHEN and CDR2 is SYDVKM in the germline V gene. CDR3 protein: CASSLSGQGSSDTQYF. The DNA for the CDR3 is TGTGCCAGCAGTTTATCCGGACAGGGAAGCTCAGATACGCAGTATTTT.

This clonotype was observed a handful of times. The chain joins TRBV20-1 to TRBJ1-5; D is perhaps TRBD1 (6 bases). V was clipped by 3 bases and J by 0 bases, with 15 bases between them. In germline, CDR1 is DFQATT, CDR2 SNEGSKA (reference sequence). This CDR3 spans 16 amino acids. The CDR3 here is CSASGGQRYSNQPQHF. The DNA for the CDR3 is TGCAGTGCTAGTGGCGGACAGCGATATAGCAATCAGCCCCAGCATTTT.

This clonotype was picked up many times. The gene calls are TRBV6-5 and TRBJ2-3; D may be TRBD1 (5 bases). Trimming shortened V by 6 bases and J by 0 bases, and 10 bases separated the two germline ends. This CDR3 spans 14 amino acids. Germline CDR1 and CDR2: MNHEY and SVGAGI. The CDR3 protein is CASRTTASTDTQYF. CDR3 nucleotides: TGTGCCAGCAGAACGACAGCTAGCACAGATACGCAGTATTTT.

Regarding this clonotype: This sequence may be a read error, since a much larger clone differs from it by one base. The CDR3 DNA sequence: TGCAGTGCTACCAAAGCTGGCTCCTACAATGAGCAGTACTTC. Its protein is CSATKAGSYNEQYF. This chain joins TRBV20-1 and TRBJ2-7; D unclear. The germline V and J ends were trimmed by 4 bases and 7 bases, with 20 bases remaining between them. Germline CDR1 reads DFQATT; CDR2 reads SNEGSKA (reference sequence). This CDR3 is built from 14 residues.

As to this clonotype: A much larger clone is a single base away; this may be a read error. The genes are TRBV4-2 and TRBJ2-7; TRBD2 agrees at 15 bases. The V gene end was trimmed by 7 bases and the J gene end by 7 bases; junction bases not matched to a gene: 17. The CDR3 length is 18 residues. Germline V lookup: CDR1 LGHNA, CDR2 YNFKEQ. CDR3 sequence reads: CASNQPPGTSGGRQEQYF. The CDR3 DNA follows: TGTGCCAGCAACCAGCCGCCCGGGACTAGCGGGGGGCGGCAGGAGCAGTACTTC.

Concerning this clonotype itself: Given a much more abundant clone one base away, this may be a read error. V is TRBV7-2 and J is TRBJ1-6, with unresolved D. The germline V gene has CDR1 SGHTA and CDR2 FQGNSA. CDR3 length: 15 amino acids. The CDR3 reads CASSLRTASNSPRHF. DNA of the CDR3: TGTGCCAGCAGCCTCCGGACCGCGAGTAATTCACCCCGCCACTTT.

This clonotype was counted at least ten times. The chain joins TRBV7-9 to TRBJ2-6, with D possibly TRBD1 on 6 matching bases. There are 18 residues in the CDR3. V was shortened by 6 bases and J by 2 bases, with 20 bases between the two germline ends. From germline, CDR1 is SEHNR and CDR2 FQNEAQ (reference sequence). The CDR3 sequence is CASRPETGRVAGANVLTF. CDR3 in DNA: TGTGCCAGCAGGCCAGAGACAGGTCGGGTTGCTGGGGCCAACGTCCTGACTTTC.

The sample holds many counts of this clonotype. The J gene is TRBJ1-2, the V gene TRBV29-1; no definite D call. The germline gives CDR1 SQVTM, CDR2 ANQGSEA. This CDR3 contains 12 residues. The V and J ends lost 5 bases and 4 bases respectively, with 11 bases between them. In DNA form, the CDR3 reads TGCAGCGTTCCCGGGATTTCCTATGGCTACACCTTC. Its translation: CSVPGISYGYTF.

A word on this clonotype: One base away lies a much larger clone, so this may be a sequencing read error. The chain's CDR3 is CASSRSTGKETQYF. The CDR3 coding sequence is TGTGCCAGCTCACGTTCAACAGGGAAGGAGACCCAGTACTTC. This chain connects TRBV18 to TRBJ2-5; possible D gene TRBD1, 6 bases. This CDR3 spans 14 amino acids. Germline V gene sequence: CDR1 KGHSH, CDR2 LQKENI. Trimming took 4 bases from V and 5 from J, leaving 14 bases between them.

The chain uses TRBV24-1 and TRBJ2-2, with 11 nucleotides matching TRBD1. Germline V lookup: CDR1 KGHDR, CDR2 SFDVKD. The CDR3 spans 15 residues. V lost 4 bases and J lost 6; bases outside the gene matches: 3. CDR3 DNA sequence: TGTGCCACCAGTGACCCGGGACAGGGGGCCGGGGAGCTGTTTTTT. Translating it yields CATSDPGQGAGELFF.

The chain combines TRBV29-1 with TRBJ2-3; TRBD2 agrees at 8 bases. V lost 3 bases, J lost 2 bases, and 4 bases stayed unmatched. Germline CDR1 SQVTM, CDR2 ANQGSEA. The CDR3 length is 14 residues. The CDR3 protein is CSVEGTRNTDTQYF. In nucleotides, the CDR3 is TGCAGCGTTGAGGGGACTAGAAACACAGATACGCAGTATTTT.

The genes are TRBV30 and TRBJ1-4, with a weak D call TRBD1 (5 bases). V lost 4 bases, J lost 1 base, and 13 bases lay in between. Germline V gene data show CDR1 as GTSNPN and CDR2 as SVGIG (reference sequence). The CDR3 totals 15 residues. The CDR3 DNA reads TGTGCCTGGACTCAGGAGGGGAAAACTAATGAAAAACTGTTTTTT. Translated: CAWTQEGKTNEKLFF.